The 19 T cell receptor beta chains below were found in one sample sequenced in a study of T cell responses to AZD1222 COVID-19 vaccine. Here immunoSEQ multiplex PCR was the method, and the copy in TCRdb shows in-frame clones only, minus some. Of 120,000 to 150,000 clones in the sample, about 90% are singletons; the top ten hold over 4%. This material consisted of peripheral blood, taken 28 days after the second AZD1222 dose. The receptors shown here come from an adult who received the AZD1222 COVID-19 vaccine.

The chain uses TRBV9 and TRBJ2-1, with no clear D. CDR3 length equals 15 residues. Trimming left V 3 bases short and J 2 bases short, with 12 bases between. From germline, CDR1 is SGDLS and CDR2 YYNGEE. The CDR3 bases are TGTGCCAGCAGCGGGATTGGGGAACCCTACAATGAGCAGTTCTTC. This translates into CASSGIGEPYNEQFF.

The chain recombines TRBV4-3 with TRBJ2-7; 10 bases align to TRBD2. The germline V gene has CDR1 LGHNA and CDR2 YSLEER. The CDR3 is 16 amino acids. J gave up 5 bases and V 4 bases, and 11 bases lay outside the gene matches. The CDR3 nucleotides read TGCGCCAGCAGCCGGGATCCTAGCGGGAGTATGGACGAGCAGTACTTC. Its protein is CASSRDPSGSMDEQYF.

The chain uses TRBV5-4 and TRBJ1-2; no clear D. This CDR3 region has 12 residues. The ends were cut back, 5 bases at V and 9 bases at J, with 14 bases in the middle. Germline loops: CDR1 SGHNT, CDR2 YYREEE (reference sequence). In DNA, the CDR3 is TGTGCCAGCAGTCGCGACACTGGTCGCTACACCTTC. It is translated as CASSRDTGRYTF.

The J gene is TRBJ1-1, the V gene TRBV19; the D gene is possibly TRBD1 (5 bases). V lost 1 base, J lost 1 base, and 7 bases lay in between. This CDR3 contains 14 residues. Germline loops: CDR1 LNHDA, CDR2 SQIVND (reference sequence). CDR3 sequence reads: CASSIGQSNTEAFF. DNA of the CDR3: TGTGCCAGTAGTATAGGACAGTCGAACACTGAAGCTTTCTTT. The full variable domain, rest sourced from reference TRBV19 and TRBJ1-1, is DGGITQSPKYLFRKEGQNVTLSCEQNLNHDAMYWYRQDPGQGLRLIYYSQIVNDFQKGDIAEGYSVSREKKESFPLTVTSAQKNPTAFYLCASSIGQSNTEAFFGQGTRLTVV.

This chain joins TRBV12-3 or TRBV12-4 and TRBJ2-5; unclear D gene. The V end lost 6 bases, the J end lost 7 bases, and 9 bases lay between the germline ends. There are 11 residues in the CDR3. The CDR3 loop reads CASSLMWTQYF. The CDR3 DNA reads as TGTGCCAGCAGCCTAATGTGGACCCAGTACTTC.

Written as DNA, the CDR3 is TGTGCCAGCAGCTCCCCCGTCGGAAACACCATATATTTT. It encodes CASSSPVGNTIYF. This chain connects TRBV5-6 to TRBJ1-3, with D uncertain. V lost 3 bases, J lost 4 bases, and 8 bases lay in between. CDR1 and CDR2 (germline): SGHDT, YYEEEE. This CDR3 is 13 amino acids long.

The chain has TRBV28 and TRBJ2-7; 7 nucleotides line up with TRBD1. This CDR3 has 15 amino acids. Germline V gene lookup returns CDR1 MDHEN and CDR2 SYDVKM. The V and J ends lost 10 bases and 7 bases, in that order; junction bases with no gene match: 19. The CDR3 nucleotides are TGTGCCACCGAGAAATTGACAGGGTACAAAAGGGAGCAGTACTTC. Protein product: CATEKLTGYKREQYF.

The CDR3 loop reads CASSSWTSGGKNIQYF. The DNA for the CDR3 is TGCGCCAGCAGCTCATGGACTAGCGGGGGGAAAAACATTCAGTACTTC. The chain couples TRBV5-1 to TRBJ2-4; 14 nucleotides line up with TRBD2. Per germline, CDR1 SGHRS and CDR2 YFSETQ. The V segment lost 3 bases and the J segment 4 bases; nucleotides outside the gene matches: 3. This CDR3 comprises 16 residues.

The J gene is TRBJ2-3, the V gene TRBV5-1; D is undetermined. From germline, CDR1 is SGHRS and CDR2 YFSETQ. V dropped 0 bases and J dropped 5 bases, with 10 bases sitting between them. The CDR3 consists of 14 residues. The CDR3 loop is CASSLDPALDTQYF. The DNA for the CDR3 is TGCGCCAGCAGCTTGGATCCGGCCTTAGATACGCAGTATTTT. The full variable domain, its missing parts supplied by reference TRBV5-1 and TRBJ2-3, is KAGVTQTPRYLIKTRGQQVTLSCSPISGHRSVSWYQQTPGQGLQFLFEYFSETQRNKGNFPGRFSGRQFSNSRSEMNVSTLELGDSALYLCASSLDPALDTQYFGPGTRLTVL.

This sequence joins TRBV7-9 and TRBJ1-4; TRBD1 aligns across 9 bases. V lost 3 bases and J lost 5; bases outside the gene matches: 10. CDR3 length: 17 amino acids. Germline-derived CDR1 and CDR2 are SEHNR and FQNEAQ (reference sequence). This CDR3 is CASSLLETGTGNEKLFF. CDR3 nucleotide sequence: TGTGCCAGCAGCTTGCTGGAGACCGGGACAGGGAATGAAAAACTGTTTTTT.

This clone was recorded once. This chain connects TRBV6-2 or TRBV6-3 to TRBJ2-3, with D tentatively TRBD1 or TRBD2 (6 bases each). The ends were cut back, 5 bases at V and 4 bases at J, with 13 bases in the middle. The CDR3 spans 14 residues. Germline V gives CDR1 MNHEY, CDR2 SVGEGT. The CDR3 here is CASSARGRADTQYF. The CDR3 bases are TGTGCCAGCAGTGCTCGGGGGCGGGCAGATACGCAGTATTTT.

The V and J genes are TRBV5-1 and TRBJ1-6, with no clear D. Germline V lookup: CDR1 SGHRS, CDR2 YFSETQ. The CDR3 spans 15 residues. Trimming removed 0 bases at V and 8 bases at J, with 12 bases between. The DNA of the CDR3 is TGCGCCAGCAGCTTGGCACTTCCCGGGGATTCACCCCTCCACTTT. It specifies CASSLALPGDSPLHF.

The table lists this clone with a few counts. The V call is TRBV19, the J call TRBJ1-3; D not certain. The germline gives CDR1 LNHDA, CDR2 SQIVND (reference sequence). Trimming removed 7 bases from V and 0 bases from J, with 7 bases in between. The CDR3 loop spans 13 amino acids. The CDR3: CASNPGSGNTIYF. In nucleotides, the CDR3 is TGTGCCAGTAATCCCGGCTCTGGAAACACCATATATTTT.

J is TRBJ2-1 and V is TRBV29-1, with 9 bases aligning to TRBD1. Per germline, CDR1 SQVTM and CDR2 ANQGSEA. The CDR3 is 15 residues long. The ends lost 8 bases at V and 7 bases at J; junction bases unmatched: 15. This chain's CDR3 is CSMPHPGQGRNEQFF. The CDR3, as DNA: TGCAGCATGCCCCATCCGGGACAGGGAAGGAATGAGCAGTTCTTC.

The V gene is TRBV3-1 (or the pseudogene TRBV3-2), the J gene TRBJ2-3; D might be TRBD1 (5 bases). Germline V lookup: CDR1 LGHDT, CDR2 YNNKEL (reference sequence). This CDR3 is built from 15 residues. V was trimmed by 4 bases and J by 4 bases, leaving 15 bases between them. CDR3 residues: CASSPSGQSADTQYF. Here the CDR3 DNA reads TGTGCCAGCAGCCCCTCAGGGCAAAGCGCAGATACGCAGTATTTT.

The chain has TRBV25-1 and TRBJ1-2; the D is unclear. CDR1 and CDR2 from the germline V gene are MGHDK and SYGVNS. The CDR3 contains 14 residues. V was clipped by 1 base and J by 3 bases, with 9 bases between them. The CDR3 protein is CASSELSGYYGYTF. DNA for the CDR3: TGTGCCAGCAGTGAATTATCCGGTTACTATGGCTACACCTTC.

This rearrangement joins TRBV7-2 to TRBJ1-4, with TRBD1 identical over 9 bases. With V trimmed by 5 bases and J by 5 bases, 6 bases remained unmatched. The length of the CDR3 is 15 residues. Germline values: CDR1 SGHTA, CDR2 FQGNSA. CDR3 sequence reads: CASSVPTGGNEKLFF. In DNA, the CDR3 is TGTGCCAGCAGCGTCCCGACAGGGGGAAATGAAAAACTGTTTTTT.

Only one count was recorded for this clone. This rearrangement joins TRBV4-2 to TRBJ2-7, with TRBD2 matching 7 bases. V trimming: 3 bases; J trimming: 3 bases; junction bases outside the gene matches: 2. From germline, CDR1 is LGHNA and CDR2 YNFKEQ. The CDR3 sequence is 13 residues long. The CDR3 DNA reads TGTGCCAGCAGCCAGGGGGGGGACTACGAGCAGTACTTC. It encodes CASSQGGDYEQYF.

The V and J genes are TRBV28 and TRBJ1-6; 10 bases match TRBD1. V shed 6 bases, J shed 9 bases, and the junction held 11 bases outside the gene matches. CDR1 MDHEN and CDR2 SYDVKM come from the germline V gene. CDR3 length: 16 residues. CDR3 sequence: CASSFPATGGISPLHF. CDR3 in DNA: TGTGCCAGCAGCTTTCCCGCGACAGGGGGCATTTCACCCCTCCACTTT.